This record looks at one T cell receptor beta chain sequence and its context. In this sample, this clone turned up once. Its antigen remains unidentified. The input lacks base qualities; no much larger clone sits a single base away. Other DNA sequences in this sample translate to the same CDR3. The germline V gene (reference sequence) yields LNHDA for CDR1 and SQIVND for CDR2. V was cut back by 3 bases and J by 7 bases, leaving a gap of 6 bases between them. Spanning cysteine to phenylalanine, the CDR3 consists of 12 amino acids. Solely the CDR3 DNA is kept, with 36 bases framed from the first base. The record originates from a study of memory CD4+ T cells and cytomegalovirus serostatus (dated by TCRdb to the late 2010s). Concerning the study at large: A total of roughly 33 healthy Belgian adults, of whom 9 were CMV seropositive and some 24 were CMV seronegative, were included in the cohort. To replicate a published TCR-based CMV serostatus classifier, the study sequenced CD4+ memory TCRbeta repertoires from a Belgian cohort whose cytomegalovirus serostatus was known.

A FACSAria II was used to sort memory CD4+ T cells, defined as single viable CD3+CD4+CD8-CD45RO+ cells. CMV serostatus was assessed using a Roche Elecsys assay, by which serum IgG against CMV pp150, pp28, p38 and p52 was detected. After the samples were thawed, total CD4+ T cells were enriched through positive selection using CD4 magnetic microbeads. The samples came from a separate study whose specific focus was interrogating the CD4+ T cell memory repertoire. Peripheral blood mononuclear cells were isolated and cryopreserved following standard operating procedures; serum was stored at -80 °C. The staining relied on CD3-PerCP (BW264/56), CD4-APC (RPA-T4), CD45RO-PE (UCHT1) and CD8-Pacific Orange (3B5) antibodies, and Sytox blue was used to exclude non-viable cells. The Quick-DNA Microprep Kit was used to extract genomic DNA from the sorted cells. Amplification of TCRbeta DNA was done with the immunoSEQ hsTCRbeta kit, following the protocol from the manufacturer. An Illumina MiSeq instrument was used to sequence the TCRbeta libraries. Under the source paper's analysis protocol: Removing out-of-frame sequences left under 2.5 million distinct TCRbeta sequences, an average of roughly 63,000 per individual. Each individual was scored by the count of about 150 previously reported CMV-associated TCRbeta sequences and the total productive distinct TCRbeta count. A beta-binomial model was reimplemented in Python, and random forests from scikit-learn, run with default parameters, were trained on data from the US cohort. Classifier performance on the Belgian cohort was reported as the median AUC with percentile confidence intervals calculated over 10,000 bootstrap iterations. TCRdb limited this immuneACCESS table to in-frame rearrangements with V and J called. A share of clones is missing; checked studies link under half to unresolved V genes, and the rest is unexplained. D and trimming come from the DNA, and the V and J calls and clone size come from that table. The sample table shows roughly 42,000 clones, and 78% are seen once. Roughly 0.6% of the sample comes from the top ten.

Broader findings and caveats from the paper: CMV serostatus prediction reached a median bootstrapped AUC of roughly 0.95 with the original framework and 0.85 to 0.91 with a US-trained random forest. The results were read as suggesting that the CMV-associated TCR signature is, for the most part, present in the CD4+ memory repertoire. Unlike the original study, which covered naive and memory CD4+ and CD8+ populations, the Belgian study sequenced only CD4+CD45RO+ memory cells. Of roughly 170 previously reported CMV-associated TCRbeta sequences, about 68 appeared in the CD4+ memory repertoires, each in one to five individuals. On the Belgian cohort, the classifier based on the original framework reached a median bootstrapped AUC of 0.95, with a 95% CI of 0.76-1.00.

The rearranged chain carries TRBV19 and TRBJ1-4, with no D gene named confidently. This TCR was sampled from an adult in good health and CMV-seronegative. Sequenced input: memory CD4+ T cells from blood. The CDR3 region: CASSIVREKLFF. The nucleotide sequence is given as TGTGCCAGTAGTATTGTACGTGAAAAACTGTTTTTT.